These 32 T cell receptor beta chains were sequenced from one sample in a study of blood T cell repertoires in COVID-19. Produced via immunoSEQ multiplex PCR; TCRdb's table is partial and in-frame only. The sample lists hundreds of thousands of clones, roughly 87% seen once, with around 3% in the top ten. The sample taken for sequencing was PBMCs or T cells enriched from blood (not recorded which). The receptors originated from a woman aged 25 to 39 who had recovered from COVID-19.

This CDR3 is CASSQRNGQGTNEKLFF. As DNA, the CDR3 is TGTGCCAGCAGCCAGAGAAACGGACAGGGCACTAATGAAAAACTGTTTTTT. The chain employs TRBV7-6 and TRBJ1-4; 8 bases align to TRBD1. Looked up from germline, CDR1 is SGHVS and CDR2 is FNYEAQ. V lost 5 bases and J lost 2; bases outside the gene matches: 10. This CDR3 is built from 17 residues.

This chain connects TRBV5-5 to TRBJ1-3, with D hard to call. This CDR3 contains 15 residues. Germline loops: CDR1 SGHKS, CDR2 YYEKEE (reference sequence). V lost 0 bases to trimming and J lost 0 bases, with 7 bases between them. DNA for the CDR3: TGTGCCAGCAGCTTGGAACGGGACTCTGGAAACACCATATATTTT. It yields the protein CASSLERDSGNTIYF. Drawing the rest from reference TRBV5-5 and TRBJ1-3, the complete variable domain is DAGVTQSPTHLIKTRGQQVTLRCSPISGHKSVSWYQQVLGQGPQFIFQYYEKEERGRGNFPDRFSARQFPNYSSELNVNALLLGDSALYLCASSLERDSGNTIYFGEGSWLTVV.

This clone has only a few counts. The DNA for the CDR3 is TGTGCCAGCAGTTACCAAGGGACAGGGGGCGGAGAGACCCAGTACTTC. It is translated as CASSYQGTGGGETQYF. The chain uses TRBV6-5 and TRBJ2-5, with 12 bases that match TRBD1. The CDR3 has 16 amino acids. In germline, CDR1 is MNHEY, CDR2 SVGAGI. J was trimmed by 4 bases and V by 2 bases; bases with no gene match: 5.

In its sample, this clone was seen once. Here the CDR3 DNA reads TGTGCCAGCACCCCCCTAGGGGGTACCTTTCAAGAGACCCAGTACTTC. Translation: CASTPLGGTFQETQYF. V usage is TRBV7-8 and J usage is TRBJ2-5; D is perhaps TRBD1 (6 bases). CDR1 and CDR2 (germline): SGHVS, FQNEAQ. The CDR3 is made up of 16 amino acids. Trimming shortened V by 7 bases and J by 2 bases, and 20 bases separated the two germline ends.

V and J are TRBV2 and TRBJ1-2; no firm D call. The CDR3 length is 16 residues. Germline V gene data show CDR1 as SNHLY and CDR2 as FYNNEI. V lost 3 bases and J 0 bases, leaving 14 bases between the germline ends. The CDR3 sequence is CASSDPGQPANYGYTF. CDR3 in DNA: TGTGCCAGCAGTGACCCTGGGCAGCCAGCTAACTATGGCTACACCTTC. The entire variable domain, with the rest obtained from reference TRBV2 and TRBJ1-2, is as follows: EPEVTQTPSHQVTQMGQEVILRCVPISNHLYFYWYRQILGQKVEFLVSFYNNEISEKSEIFDDQFSVERPDGSNFTLKIRSTKLEDSAMYFCASSDPGQPANYGYTFGSGTRLTVV.

CDR3 in DNA: TGTGCCAGCAGATCACATAATACTAGCGGGAGGGCCGTTGAGCAGTTCTTC. This codes for CASRSHNTSGRAVEQFF. The chain recombines TRBV21-1 with TRBJ2-1; the D segment call TRBD2 is taken from the table without a DNA check. TRBV21-1 is given as a pseudogene. The CDR3 spans 17 residues.

The genes are TRBV7-2 and TRBJ2-7; TRBD2 aligns across 8 bases. CDR1 SGHTA and CDR2 FQGNSA come from the germline V gene. The CDR3 sequence is 15 residues long. J gave up 2 bases and V 2 bases, and 5 bases lay outside the gene matches. The CDR3 sequence: CASSLLTGGTYEQYF. CDR3 DNA: TGTGCCAGCAGCTTATTAACGGGGGGGACCTACGAGCAGTACTTC.

This clone appeared a few times. The rearrangement joins TRBV7-3 to TRBJ1-5; D call uncertain. The CDR3 length is 10 residues. Germline V gene lookup returns CDR1 SGHTA and CDR2 FQGTGA. The V end lost 10 bases, the J end lost 9 bases, and 10 bases lay between the germline ends. The CDR3: CATPEGPQHF. CDR3 coding DNA: TGTGCCACCCCAGAGGGGCCCCAGCATTTT.

The rearrangement joins TRBV13 to TRBJ1-4, with D perhaps matching TRBD1 (6 bases). Deletions cut 5 bases from V and 3 bases from J, with 16 bases between. CDR1 is PRHDT and CDR2 is FYEKMQ in the germline V gene (reference sequence). The length of the CDR3 is 16 residues. The CDR3 here is CASSRPTGRSNEKLFF. The CDR3 DNA reads TGTGCCAGCAGCCGACCAACAGGGCGGTCTAATGAAAAACTGTTTTTT.

The CDR3 loop is CASSIYVGQVAYEQYF. DNA for the CDR3: TGTGCCAGTAGTATTTATGTGGGACAGGTCGCCTACGAGCAGTACTTC. The chain carries TRBV19 and TRBJ2-7; 8 nucleotides line up with TRBD1. The ends lost 3 bases at V and 2 bases at J; junction bases unmatched: 9. The CDR3 is 16 amino acids. CDR1 LNHDA and CDR2 SQIVND come from the germline V gene (reference sequence).

This sequence joins TRBV3-1 (or the pseudogene TRBV3-2) and TRBJ1-4; 7 bases line up with TRBD1. CDR3 length: 13 residues. CDR1 LGHDT and CDR2 YNNKEL come from the germline V gene (reference sequence). J lost 3 bases, V lost 5 bases, and 0 bases had no gene match. CDR3 in DNA: TGTGCCAGCAGCGGGACAGCTAATGAAAAACTGTTTTTT. It translates to CASSGTANEKLFF.

The chain is built from TRBV7-2 and TRBJ2-1, with 12 bases identical to TRBD2. This CDR3 is built from 16 residues. Unmatched junction bases numbered 11, after V lost 5 bases and J lost 9 bases. CDR1 is SGHTA and CDR2 is FQGNSA in the germline V gene. The CDR3, as DNA: TGTGCCAGCAGCACGACTAGCGGGAGAGGGTTGGGTGAGCAGTTCTTC. Its protein is CASSTTSGRGLGEQFF.

This chain links TRBV7-2 with TRBJ1-4, with 8 bases identical to TRBD1. The CDR3 sequence is 15 residues long. The germline V gene has CDR1 SGHTA and CDR2 FQGNSA. V gave up 5 bases and J gave up 8 bases; unmatched junction bases: 10. The DNA for the CDR3 is TGTGCCAGCAGCCTCGGCCAGGGGGCTAGAGAAAAACTGTTTTTT. It encodes CASSLGQGAREKLFF. Filled out from reference TRBV7-2 and TRBJ1-4, the complete variable domain reads GAGVSQSPSNKVTEKGKDVELRCDPISGHTALYWYRQSLGQGLEFLIYFQGNSAPDKSGLPSDRFSAERTGGSVSTLTIQRTQQEDSAVYLCASSLGQGAREKLFFGSGTQLSVL.

This clone was seen just once. This chain connects TRBV29-1 to TRBJ1-2; D unclear. V was shortened by 3 bases and J by 2 bases, with 7 bases between the two germline ends. This CDR3 has 12 residues. The germline V gene encodes CDR1 SQVTM and CDR2 ANQGSEA. The CDR3 is CSVDEQNYGYTF. The CDR3 nucleotides are TGCAGCGTTGACGAACAGAACTATGGCTACACCTTC.

The rearrangement joins TRBV19 to TRBJ1-1; D uncertain. The CDR3 is 15 amino acids. V was clipped by 3 bases and J by 1 base, with 12 bases between them. Germline V gene lookup returns CDR1 LNHDA and CDR2 SQIVND (reference sequence). In DNA form, the CDR3 reads TGTGCCAGTAGTATGTCTCCCGGGTCGAACACTGAAGCTTTCTTT. It codes for CASSMSPGSNTEAFF.

This clone turned up a few times. This chain joins TRBV27 and TRBJ2-6, with D perhaps TRBD1 (6 bases). The V end was cut by 6 bases, the J end by 0 bases, with 12 bases between. This CDR3 is 16 amino acids long. CDR1 is MNHEY, CDR2 SMNVEV, per germline (reference sequence). The CDR3 loop reads CASRRQESSGANVLTF. The CDR3, as DNA: TGTGCCAGCAGACGACAGGAGAGCTCTGGGGCCAACGTCCTGACTTTC.

A single count supports this clone. The chain combines TRBV6-5 with TRBJ2-7; TRBD1 matches at 11 bases. The CDR3 runs 15 residues. The V gene end was trimmed by 7 bases and the J gene end by 5 bases; junction bases not matched to a gene: 10. Germline V gene sequence: CDR1 MNHEY, CDR2 SVGAGI. DNA of the CDR3: TGTGCCAGCAAACTTTGGGACAGGGGGAACCACGAGCAGTACTTC. It specifies CASKLWDRGNHEQYF.

This clone was detected only once. The genes are TRBV7-9 and TRBJ2-1; tentative D call: TRBD2 (6 bases). Per the germline V gene, CDR1 is SEHNR and CDR2 is FQNEAQ (reference sequence). The CDR3 covers 16 residues. Trimming cost V 4 bases and J 8 bases, with 21 bases left between them. The CDR3 coding sequence is TGTGCCAGCAGCTCCCCCAGGGCCGGGAGTTTGGATGAGCAGTTCTTC. This translates into CASSSPRAGSLDEQFF.

This chain uses TRBV4-1 with TRBJ2-7, with TRBD2 matching 12 bases. Germline CDR1 is MGHRA and CDR2 is YSYEKL. This CDR3 has 16 residues. Trimming removed 3 bases from V and 1 base from J; junction bases left unmatched: 4. The CDR3 DNA reads TGCGCCAGCAGCCAGCCCCTAGCGGGAGGGTCCTACGAGCAGTACTTC. Its translation is CASSQPLAGGSYEQYF.

The rearrangement uses TRBV7-2 and TRBJ2-5; D is ambiguous. Germline assignment: CDR1 SGHTA and CDR2 FQGNSA. The CDR3 is made up of 13 amino acids. V shed 4 bases and J shed 2 bases, with 8 bases lying between them. The CDR3 coding sequence is TGTGCCAGCAGCTGGAGCGCGCAAGAGACCCAGTACTTC. This encodes CASSWSAQETQYF.

The rearrangement links TRBV5-1 to TRBJ1-1; the match to TRBD1 covers 12 bases. The germline V gene encodes CDR1 SGHRS and CDR2 YFSETQ. The CDR3 has 16 amino acids. After removal of 4 bases from V and 0 bases from J, the junction contained 4 bases not matched to a gene. CDR3 nucleotide sequence: TGCGCCAGCAGCCCGGGACAGGGGGCGATGAACACTGAAGCTTTCTTT. This codes for CASSPGQGAMNTEAFF.

The chain couples TRBV10-3 to TRBJ1-5, with D possibly being TRBD1 (5 bases). Germline V lookup: CDR1 ENHRY, CDR2 SYGVKD. CDR3 length: 16 residues. V was pared by 0 bases and J by 3 bases, with 12 bases between. CDR3 in amino acids: CAISESRGGINQPQHF. CDR3 nucleotide sequence: TGTGCCATCAGTGAGTCGAGGGGAGGTATCAATCAGCCCCAGCATTTT.

This clone was detected a few times. The chain recombines TRBV5-4 with TRBJ2-7, with a weak D call TRBD2 (5 bases). V lost 0 bases, J lost 2 bases, and 15 bases lay in between. Germline V gene data show CDR1 as SGHNT and CDR2 as YYREEE (reference sequence). The CDR3 has 16 amino acids. The CDR3: CASSLGAGQAAYEQYF. The CDR3 bases are TGTGCCAGCAGCTTGGGGGCGGGTCAGGCGGCCTACGAGCAGTACTTC.

The chain combines TRBV7-9 with TRBJ1-2, with 8 bases matching TRBD1. The CDR3 runs 15 residues. The germline V gene has CDR1 SEHNR and CDR2 FQNEAQ (reference sequence). Germline trimming cut 5 bases from V and 1 base from J; bases unmatched to any gene: 6. CDR3 protein: CASSGDRPDNYGYTF. Here the CDR3 DNA reads TGTGCCAGCAGCGGGGACAGGCCGGATAACTATGGCTACACCTTC.

The V gene is TRBV30, the J gene TRBJ1-4; 7 bases agree with TRBD1. Germline V gene lookup returns CDR1 GTSNPN and CDR2 SVGIG (reference sequence). The CDR3 loop spans 13 amino acids. V dropped 4 bases and J dropped 8; count of bases not matched to a gene: 7. CDR3 residues: CAWNRQGREKLFF. CDR3 DNA sequence: TGTGCCTGGAACCGACAGGGAAGAGAAAAACTGTTTTTT.

The chain is built from TRBV6-5 and TRBJ1-5; tentative D call: TRBD1 (6 bases). The CDR3 spans 14 residues. Trimming cost V 5 bases and J 2 bases, with 10 bases left between them. Germline V gene sequence: CDR1 MNHEY, CDR2 SVGAGI. CDR3 sequence: CASSQTGGNQPQHF. In DNA, the CDR3 is TGTGCCAGCAGTCAGACAGGAGGCAATCAGCCCCAGCATTTT.

Comment on this clone: This same CDR3 is encoded by further DNA sequences in the sample. This sequence joins TRBV5-4 and TRBJ1-2; perhaps TRBD1 as D (5 bases). Trimming took off 0 bases at V and 4 bases at J, with 10 bases between the two ends. CDR1 is SGHNT and CDR2 is YYREEE in the germline V gene (reference sequence). There are 14 residues in the CDR3. CDR3 in amino acids: CASSLGQGSYGYTF. In DNA, the CDR3 is TGTGCCAGCAGCTTGGGCCAGGGTAGCTATGGCTACACCTTC.

The sample holds a few counts of this clone. The chain has TRBV2 and TRBJ1-1; 11 bases agree with TRBD1. Germline V CDR1 and CDR2: SNHLY, FYNNEI. Trimming at V came to 6 bases and at J to 0 bases, leaving 9 bases not matched to a gene. The CDR3 has 17 amino acids. Here the CDR3 DNA reads TGTGCCAGCAGGACCCGGGACAGGGGGTTCGTGAACACTGAAGCTTTCTTT. Amino acid sequence: CASRTRDRGFVNTEAFF.

This chain uses TRBV7-9 with TRBJ2-3; possible D gene TRBD1, 6 bases. The germline V and J ends were trimmed by 3 bases and 1 base, with 8 bases remaining between them. This CDR3 is 14 amino acids long. The germline gives CDR1 SEHNR, CDR2 FQNEAQ (reference sequence). The CDR3 loop reads CASSLYRGTDTQYF. DNA for the CDR3: TGTGCCAGCAGCTTGTACAGGGGCACAGATACGCAGTATTTT. Full variable domain (missing parts from reference TRBV7-9 and TRBJ2-3): DTGVSQNPRHKITKRGQNVTFRCDPISEHNRLYWYRQTLGQGPEFLTYFQNEAQLEKSRLLSDRFSAERPKGSFSTLEIQRTEQGDSAMYLCASSLYRGTDTQYFGPGTRLTVL.

J is TRBJ2-2 and V is TRBV9, with 7 bases aligning to TRBD1. The V segment lost 2 bases and the J segment 2 bases; nucleotides outside the gene matches: 6. The V gene's germline CDR1 is SGDLS and CDR2 YYNGEE. CDR3 length: 16 amino acids. In DNA form, the CDR3 reads TGTGCCAGCAGCGTGGGACAGAACACCAACACCGGGGAGCTGTTTTTT. Its translation: CASSVGQNTNTGELFF.

This chain joins TRBV18 and TRBJ2-2; 8 bases match TRBD1. The trim removed 3 bases at V and 6 bases at J, leaving 9 bases unmatched. The germline V gene encodes CDR1 KGHSH and CDR2 LQKENI. The CDR3 runs to 16 residues. The CDR3 region is CASSPEDREFPGELFF. The CDR3 DNA reads TGTGCCAGCTCACCGGAGGACAGGGAGTTCCCCGGGGAGCTGTTTTTT.

The genes are TRBV12-5 and TRBJ1-6; D may be TRBD1 (5 bases). The CDR3 consists of 17 residues. Germline CDR1 reads LGHNT; CDR2 reads FRNRAP. V was cut by 4 bases and J by 7 bases, with 20 bases left in between. CDR3 coding DNA: TGTGCTAGTGGTTACCGATCCAGTGACAGTCGGAATTCACCCCTCCACTTT. Amino acid sequence: CASGYRSSDSRNSPLHF.